The clone carrying this TCR beta chain was recorded once. The sample originates from a study of blood T cell repertoires in COVID-19. Study at large: The cDNA or gDNA used as material had been derived from T cells, B-cell-depleted T cells, or PBMCs.

In germline, CDR1 is MNHEY, CDR2 SVGAGI. Trimming cost V 7 bases and J 6 bases, with 18 bases left between them. This CDR3 region has 14 residues. This table comes from immunoSEQ multiplex PCR, and its TCRdb copy is limited to in-frame clones, with some not included. The sample holds nearly 25,000 clones; 75% to 90% are singletons and the top ten take approximately 8.6%. The sequencing input was peripheral blood. This sequence joins TRBV6-5 and TRBJ1-1; no firm D call. The TCR originated in a human donor in a cohort sampled during active COVID-19. The CDR3 here is CASTFNMPRSEAFF. CDR3 nucleotides: TGTGCCAGCACCTTTAACATGCCCAGGTCTGAAGCTTTCTTT.